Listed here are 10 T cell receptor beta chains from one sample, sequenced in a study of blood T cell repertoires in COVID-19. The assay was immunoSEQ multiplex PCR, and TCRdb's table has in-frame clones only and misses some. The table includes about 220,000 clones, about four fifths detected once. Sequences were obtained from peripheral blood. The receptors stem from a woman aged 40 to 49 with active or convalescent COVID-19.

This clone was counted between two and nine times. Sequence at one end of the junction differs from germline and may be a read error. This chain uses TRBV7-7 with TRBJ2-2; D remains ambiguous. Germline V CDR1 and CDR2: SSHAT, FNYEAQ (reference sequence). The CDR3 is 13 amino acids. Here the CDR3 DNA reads TGTGCTAGCAGCCTTAGCTACACCGGGGAGCTGTTTTTT. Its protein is CASSLSYTGELFF.

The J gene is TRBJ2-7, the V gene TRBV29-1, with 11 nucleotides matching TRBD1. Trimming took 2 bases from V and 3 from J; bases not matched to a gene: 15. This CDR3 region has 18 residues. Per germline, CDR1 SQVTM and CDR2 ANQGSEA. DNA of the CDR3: TGCAGCGTTGAACGAACGGTGCTGGGGGGGACAGGGGGCTACGAGCAGTACTTC. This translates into CSVERTVLGGTGGYEQYF.

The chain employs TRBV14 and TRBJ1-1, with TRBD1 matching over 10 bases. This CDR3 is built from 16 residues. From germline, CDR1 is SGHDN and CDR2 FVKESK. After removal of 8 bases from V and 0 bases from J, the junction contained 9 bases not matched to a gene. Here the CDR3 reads CASHMTGGYMNTEAFF. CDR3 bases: TGTGCCAGCCACATGACAGGGGGCTACATGAACACTGAAGCTTTCTTT. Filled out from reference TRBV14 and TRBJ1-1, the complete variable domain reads EAGVTQFPSHSVIEKGQTVTLRCDPISGHDNLYWYRRVMGKEIKFLLHFVKESKQDESGMPNNRFLAERTGGTYSTLKVQPAELEDSGVYFCASHMTGGYMNTEAFFGQGTRLTVV.

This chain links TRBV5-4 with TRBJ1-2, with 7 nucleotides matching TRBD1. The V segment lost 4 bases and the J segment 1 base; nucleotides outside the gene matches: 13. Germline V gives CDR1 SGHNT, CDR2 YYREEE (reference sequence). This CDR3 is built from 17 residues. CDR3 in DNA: TGTGCCAGCAGCCGCCGCCTACAGGGGACGAGTAACTATGGCTACACCTTC. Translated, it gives CASSRRLQGTSNYGYTF.

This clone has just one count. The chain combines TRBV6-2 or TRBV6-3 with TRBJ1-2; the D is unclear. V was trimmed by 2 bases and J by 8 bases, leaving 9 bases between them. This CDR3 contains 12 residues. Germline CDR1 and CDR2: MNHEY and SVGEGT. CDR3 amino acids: CASSYRREGYTF. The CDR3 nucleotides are TGTGCCAGCAGTTACCGGAGGGAGGGCTACACCTTC.

The CDR3 region has the DNA TGTGCCAGCAGCCCGGCGCTAGGGGGTTACAATGAGCAGTTCTTC. As protein: CASSPALGGYNEQFF. The V call is TRBV5-4, the J call TRBJ2-1, with D possibly being TRBD1 (6 bases). The germline V and J ends were trimmed by 4 bases and 4 bases, with 15 bases remaining between them. This CDR3 has 15 residues. Germline lookup yields CDR1 SGHNT and CDR2 YYREEE (reference sequence).

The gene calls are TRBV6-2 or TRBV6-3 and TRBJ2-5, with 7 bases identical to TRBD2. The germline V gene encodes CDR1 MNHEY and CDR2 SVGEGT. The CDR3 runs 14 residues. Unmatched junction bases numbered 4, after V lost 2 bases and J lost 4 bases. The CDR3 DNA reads TGTGCCAGCAGTTACCTTCCGGGGGGAGAGACCCAGTACTTC. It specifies CASSYLPGGETQYF.

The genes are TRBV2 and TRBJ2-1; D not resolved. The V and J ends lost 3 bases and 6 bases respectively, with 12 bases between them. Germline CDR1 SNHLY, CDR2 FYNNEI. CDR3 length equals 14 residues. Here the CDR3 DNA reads TGTGCCAGCAGTGAGGTCCCGCACGGCAATGAGCAGTTCTTC. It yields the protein CASSEVPHGNEQFF.

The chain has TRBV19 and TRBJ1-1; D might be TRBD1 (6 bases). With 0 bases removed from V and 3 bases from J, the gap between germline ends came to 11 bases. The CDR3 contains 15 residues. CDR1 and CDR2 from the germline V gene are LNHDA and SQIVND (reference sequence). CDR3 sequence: CASSIDVGADTEAFF. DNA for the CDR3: TGTGCCAGTAGTATAGATGTGGGGGCGGACACTGAAGCTTTCTTT.

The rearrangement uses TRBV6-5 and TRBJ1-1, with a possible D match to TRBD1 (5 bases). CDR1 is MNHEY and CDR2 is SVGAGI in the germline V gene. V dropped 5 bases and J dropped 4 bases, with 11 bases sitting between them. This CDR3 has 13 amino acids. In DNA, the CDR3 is TGTGCCAGCAGTACCGCAGGGCGCACTGAAGCTTTCTTT. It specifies CASSTAGRTEAFF.